The 30 T cell receptor beta chains below come from one sample, sequenced in a study of radiation and T cells in renal cell carcinoma. The time point was: blood 4 weeks post-SBRT, at nephrectomy. Documented treatment: 15 Gy SBRT to primary tumor, nephrectomy 4 weeks later. Profiled with immunoSEQ multiplex PCR; TCRdb holds only in-frame clones, not every one. The repertoire includes around 170,000 clones, about nine tenths of them detected once, and approximately 11% sits in the top ten. Sequenced material: blood, taken from a patient whose treatment included radiotherapy and nephrectomy. All receptors come from a woman between 45 and 60 years old with renal cell carcinoma.

The gene calls are TRBV18 and TRBJ2-1, with TRBD2 matching 12 bases. The CDR3 runs to 16 residues. V lost 3 bases to trimming and J lost 5 bases; unmatched junction nucleotides: 5. CDR1 and CDR2 (germline): KGHSH, LQKENI. CDR3 residues: CASSPRLAGDDNEQFF. In nucleotides, the CDR3 is TGTGCCAGCTCACCCAGACTAGCGGGGGACGACAATGAGCAGTTCTTC. Full variable domain (outside the CDR3, taken from reference TRBV18 and TRBJ2-1): NAGVMQNPRHLVRRRGQEARLRCSPMKGHSHVYWYRQLPEEGLKFMVYLQKENIIDESGMPKERFSAEFPKEGPSILRIQQVVRGDSAAYFCASSPRLAGDDNEQFFGPGTRLTVL.

V and J are TRBV5-6 and TRBJ2-1; no firm D call. The CDR3 contains 13 residues. The V gene lost 0 bases and the J gene lost 5 bases, with 6 bases spanning the gap. Germline-derived CDR1 and CDR2 are SGHDT and YYEEEE. CDR3 region: CASSLVGNNEQFF. CDR3 nucleotides: TGTGCCAGCAGCTTGGTCGGCAACAATGAGCAGTTCTTC.

The gene calls are TRBV5-1 and TRBJ1-1, with D unresolved. Germline-derived CDR1 and CDR2 are SGHRS and YFSETQ. The ends were cut back, 0 bases at V and 6 bases at J, with 12 bases in the middle. There are 14 residues in the CDR3. The CDR3 DNA follows: TGCGCCAGCAGCTTGGTCCCTGGTACGGCTGAAGCTTTCTTT. Translated: CASSLVPGTAEAFF.

The chain links TRBV7-2 to TRBJ1-1; 7 nucleotides line up with TRBD1. The germline gives CDR1 SGHTA, CDR2 FQGNSA. Unmatched junction bases numbered 12, after V lost 5 bases and J lost 0 bases. CDR3 length: 17 residues. CDR3 DNA: TGTGCCAGCAGCGCCCGACAGGGATCTAGCGTGAACACTGAAGCTTTCTTT. Translating gives CASSARQGSSVNTEAFF.

CDR3 loop: CASSDREGQPQHF. DNA for the CDR3: TGTGCCAGCTCGGACAGGGAAGGACAGCCCCAGCATTTT. This chain connects TRBV5-6 to TRBJ1-5; TRBD1 matches 8 bases. The CDR3 sequence is 13 residues long. Germline assignment: CDR1 SGHDT and CDR2 YYEEEE. The ends lost 7 bases at V and 7 bases at J; junction bases unmatched: 7.

V is TRBV6-5 and J is TRBJ2-7, with no clear D. The CDR3 extends over 13 amino acids. V lost 5 bases to trimming and J lost 0 bases, with 8 bases between them. From germline, CDR1 is MNHEY and CDR2 SVGAGI. For the CDR3, the DNA is TGTGCCAGCAGTGAAGAGAACTCCTACGAGCAGTACTTC. It is translated as CASSEENSYEQYF.

This sequence joins TRBV7-2 and TRBJ1-2; the D gene is possibly TRBD1 (5 bases). V lost 2 bases to trimming and J lost 3 bases, with 10 bases between them. The germline V gene has CDR1 SGHTA and CDR2 FQGNSA. The CDR3 spans 14 residues. CDR3 DNA: TGTGCCAGCAGCTTATATAGAGGGGACTATGGCTACACCTTC. Translation gives CASSLYRGDYGYTF.

This rearrangement joins TRBV4-1 to TRBJ2-7, with D maybe TRBD2 (6 bases). The CDR3 sequence is 15 residues long. From germline, CDR1 is MGHRA and CDR2 YSYEKL. Trimming removed 0 bases at V and 6 bases at J, with 15 bases between. In DNA form, the CDR3 reads TGCGCCAGCAGCCAAGAGGGGACTCGGACCTCCGAGCAGTACTTC. Its translation is CASSQEGTRTSEQYF.

This clone has just a few counts. The chain employs TRBV7-8 and TRBJ2-7; D uncertain. The germline CDR1 and CDR2 sequences are SGHVS and FQNEAQ. Between the trimmed V and J ends, which lost 2 bases and 5 bases, there was a span of 4 bases. This CDR3 is built from 11 residues. The CDR3 protein is CASSLRDEQYF. The CDR3, as DNA: TGTGCCAGCAGCTTACGTGACGAGCAGTACTTC.

This clone occurred once. Additional DNA sequences in this sample encode the identical CDR3. This sequence joins TRBV29-1 and TRBJ1-2; the match to TRBD1 covers 7 bases. CDR3 length: 13 residues. The junction had 4 bases not matched to a gene; V was cut back by 4 bases and J by 2 bases. Germline V CDR1 and CDR2: SQVTM, ANQGSEA. CDR3 sequence reads: CSVAAGGNYGYTF. CDR3 bases: TGCAGCGTTGCCGCAGGGGGAAACTATGGCTACACCTTC.

The CDR3 DNA is TGTGCCAGCAGCCAGACAGGGGGCGGGAACACCGGGGAGCTGTTTTTT. Amino acid sequence: CASSQTGGGNTGELFF. This chain joins TRBV7-2 and TRBJ2-2; the match to TRBD1 covers 10 bases. This CDR3 has 16 residues. Germline loops: CDR1 SGHTA, CDR2 FQGNSA. Trimming at V came to 5 bases and at J to 1 base, leaving 4 bases not matched to a gene.

This sequence joins TRBV5-1 and TRBJ2-5, with D unresolved. V lost 1 base and J lost 2, with 12 bases in between. The length of the CDR3 is 15 residues. Germline V gene sequence: CDR1 SGHRS, CDR2 YFSETQ. CDR3 DNA sequence: TGCGCCAGCAGCTTGTTTACAGAAGCTCAAGAGACCCAGTACTTC. Translation gives CASSLFTEAQETQYF.

The CDR3 loop reads CASSHDRFLAKNIQYF. Here the CDR3 DNA reads TGTGCCAGCAGCCACGACAGGTTCCTAGCCAAAAACATTCAGTACTTC. The genes are TRBV2 and TRBJ2-4; D perhaps matches TRBD1 (6 bases). Germline CDR1 SNHLY, CDR2 FYNNEI. CDR3 length equals 16 residues. V lost 6 bases, J lost 0 bases, and 15 bases lay in between.

The V gene is TRBV4-2, the J gene TRBJ1-4, with unresolved D. Looked up from germline, CDR1 is LGHNA and CDR2 is YNFKEQ. V was shortened by 1 base and J by 7 bases, with 16 bases between the two germline ends. The CDR3 loop spans 16 amino acids. In DNA form, the CDR3 reads TGTGCCAGCAGCCAAGCACAGAGCGGCGGCGGTGAAAAACTGTTTTTT. Its protein product is CASSQAQSGGGEKLFF.

The chain recombines TRBV6-6 with TRBJ2-4; D is unclear. Germline CDR1 reads MNHNY; CDR2 reads SVGAGI (reference sequence). Trimming removed 6 bases from V and 3 bases from J, with 9 bases in between. The CDR3 totals 13 residues. The CDR3 nucleotides read TGTGCCAGCAGACGGATGGGCAAAAACATTCAGTACTTC. Its protein is CASRRMGKNIQYF.

The chain uses TRBV5-1 and TRBJ1-2; TRBD1 matches 10 bases. The CDR3 extends over 15 amino acids. Germline CDR1 is SGHRS and CDR2 is YFSETQ. V was clipped by 1 base and J by 3 bases; unmatched bases: 3. The CDR3 here is CASSLSGQGYYGYTF. The CDR3 nucleotides are TGCGCCAGCAGCTTGTCGGGACAGGGGTACTATGGCTACACCTTC.

J is TRBJ2-2 and V is TRBV19, with D unclear. Germline-derived CDR1 and CDR2 are LNHDA and SQIVND (reference sequence). V lost 2 bases, J lost 2 bases, and 9 bases lay in between. The CDR3 is 15 residues long. CDR3 in amino acids: CASSIIGGNTGELFF. CDR3 DNA sequence: TGTGCCAGTAGTATAATCGGCGGAAACACCGGGGAGCTGTTTTTT.

The V gene is TRBV4-2, the J gene TRBJ2-7; 13 nucleotides line up with TRBD2. V lost 2 bases, J lost 0 bases, and 10 bases stayed unmatched. This CDR3 spans 19 amino acids. Germline-derived CDR1 and CDR2 are LGHNA and YNFKEQ. Here the CDR3 reads CASSQKGRTSGGPSYEQYF. CDR3 DNA sequence: TGTGCCAGCAGCCAAAAGGGCCGGACTAGCGGGGGACCCTCCTACGAGCAGTACTTC.

V usage is TRBV5-8 and J usage is TRBJ1-4, with a weak D call TRBD1 (5 bases). Trimming left V 4 bases short and J 0 bases short, with 16 bases between. The CDR3 loop spans 17 amino acids. CDR1 and CDR2 (germline): SGHTS, YDEGEE. CDR3 in DNA: TGTGCCAGCAGCCAAACCGGACGGGGCTCAACTAATGAAAAACTGTTTTTT. Protein product: CASSQTGRGSTNEKLFF.

The chain carries TRBV6-1 and TRBJ2-7; D might be TRBD1 (6 bases). V gave up 6 bases and J gave up 5 bases, with 17 bases separating them. This CDR3 contains 14 residues. CDR1 and CDR2 from the germline V gene are MNHNS and SASEGT. The CDR3: CASSRTEVVHEQYF. The DNA for the CDR3 is TGTGCCAGCAGCCGGACAGAAGTGGTTCACGAGCAGTACTTC.

CDR3 DNA: TGCAGCTCCCAGGGGGGGGCTCGGGGAAATGAGCAGTTCTTC. This sequence encodes CSSQGGARGNEQFF. The V and J genes are TRBV29-1 and TRBJ2-1; either TRBD1 or TRBD2 may fit D (7 bases each). Germline V gives CDR1 SQVTM, CDR2 ANQGSEA. This CDR3 spans 14 amino acids. Trimming left V 8 bases short and J 7 bases short, with 21 bases between.

This chain connects TRBV6-6 to TRBJ1-6, with D uncertain. Germline CDR1 MNHNY, CDR2 SVGAGI (reference sequence). CDR3 length: 14 amino acids. V lost 2 bases, J lost 5 bases, and 7 bases lay in between. The chain's CDR3 is CASSYRSDNSPLHF. The CDR3 DNA reads TGTGCCAGCAGTTACCGTAGTGATAATTCACCCCTCCACTTT.

The chain is built from TRBV10-3 and TRBJ2-1; D uncertain. The CDR3 runs to 15 residues. The germline CDR1 and CDR2 sequences are ENHRY and SYGVKD. Trimming cost V 0 bases and J 0 bases, with 6 bases left between them. The CDR3 region has the DNA TGTGCCATCAGTGAGTCATCTACCTCCTACAATGAGCAGTTCTTC. Amino acids: CAISESSTSYNEQFF.

CDR3 loop: CAWSGTYNSPLHF. The CDR3 nucleotides read TGTGCCTGGAGCGGAACCTATAATTCACCCCTCCACTTT. The rearrangement joins TRBV30 to TRBJ1-6; D remains unclear. The CDR3 has 13 amino acids. V lost 3 bases and J 2 bases, leaving 5 bases between the germline ends. From germline, CDR1 is GTSNPN and CDR2 SVGIG (reference sequence).

This rearrangement joins TRBV5-5 to TRBJ1-4, with unresolved D. V shed 0 bases and J shed 5 bases, with 14 bases lying between them. Germline assignment: CDR1 SGHKS and CDR2 YYEKEE (reference sequence). CDR3 length: 16 amino acids. This chain's CDR3 is CASSLDLARGNEKLFF. The CDR3, as DNA: TGTGCCAGCAGCTTGGATTTAGCCCGAGGGAATGAAAAACTGTTTTTT.

The chain combines TRBV20-1 with TRBJ2-7, with D unresolved. The germline gives CDR1 DFQATT, CDR2 SNEGSKA (reference sequence). The CDR3 is 11 amino acids. The V and J ends lost 6 bases and 2 bases respectively, with 8 bases between them. The CDR3 is CSARTTYEQYF. Here the CDR3 DNA reads TGCAGTGCGCGGACGACCTACGAGCAGTACTTC.

This chain uses TRBV6-5 with TRBJ2-7; TRBD1 is a possible D gene (5 bases). With 6 bases removed from V and 0 bases from J, the gap between germline ends came to 9 bases. The CDR3 runs to 13 residues. Germline V gives CDR1 MNHEY, CDR2 SVGAGI. The CDR3 spells CASSRRDSYEQYF. The CDR3 region has the DNA TGTGCCAGCAGCCGCAGGGACTCCTACGAGCAGTACTTC.

The chain uses TRBV5-1 and TRBJ2-6, with 7 positions matching TRBD1. Germline CDR1 reads SGHRS; CDR2 reads YFSETQ. Trimming removed 4 bases from V and 1 base from J; junction bases left unmatched: 5. There are 16 residues in the CDR3. The CDR3 coding sequence is TGCGCCAGCAGCACGCACAGGGGTTCTGGGGCCAACGTCCTGACTTTC. This translates into CASSTHRGSGANVLTF.

CDR3 region: CASSYGGYQPQHF. The CDR3 region has the DNA TGTGCCAGCAGTTACGGCGGATATCAGCCCCAGCATTTT. The chain links TRBV6-6 to TRBJ1-5; D not certain. Trimming stripped 2 bases from V and 5 bases from J, with 7 bases between. There are 13 residues in the CDR3. Germline V lookup: CDR1 MNHNY, CDR2 SVGAGI (reference sequence).

This chain uses TRBV15 with TRBJ1-1; 11 bases line up with TRBD1. The V and J ends lost 0 bases and 1 base, in that order; junction bases with no gene match: 10. Germline-derived CDR1 and CDR2 are LNHNV and YYDKDF (reference sequence). This CDR3 contains 19 residues. CDR3 loop: CATSREIGQGARRNTEAFF. CDR3 coding DNA: TGTGCCACCAGCAGAGAAATCGGACAGGGGGCTAGGAGGAACACTGAAGCTTTCTTT.